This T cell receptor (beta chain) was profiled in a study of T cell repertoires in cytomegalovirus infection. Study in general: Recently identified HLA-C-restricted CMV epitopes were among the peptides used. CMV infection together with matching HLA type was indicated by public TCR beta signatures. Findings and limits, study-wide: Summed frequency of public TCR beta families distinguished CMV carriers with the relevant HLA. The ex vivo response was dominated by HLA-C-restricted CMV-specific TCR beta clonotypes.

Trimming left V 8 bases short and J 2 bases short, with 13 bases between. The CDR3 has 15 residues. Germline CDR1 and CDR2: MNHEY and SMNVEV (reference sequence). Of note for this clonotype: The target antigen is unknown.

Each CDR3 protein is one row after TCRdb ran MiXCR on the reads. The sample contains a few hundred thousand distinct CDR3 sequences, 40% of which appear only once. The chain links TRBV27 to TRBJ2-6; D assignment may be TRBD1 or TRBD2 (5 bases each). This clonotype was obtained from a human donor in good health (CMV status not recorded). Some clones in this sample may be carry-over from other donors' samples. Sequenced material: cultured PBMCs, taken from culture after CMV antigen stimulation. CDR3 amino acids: CASCEGTAGANVLTF. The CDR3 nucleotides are TGTGCCAGCTGTGAAGGGACGGCTGGGGCCAACGTCCTGACTTTC. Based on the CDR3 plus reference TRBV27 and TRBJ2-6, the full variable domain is EAQVTQNPRYLITVTGKKLTVTCSQNMNHEYMSWYRQDPGLGLRQIYYSMNVEVTDKGDVPEGYKVSRKEKRNFPLILESPSPNQTSLYFCASCEGTAGANVLTFGAGSRLTVL.